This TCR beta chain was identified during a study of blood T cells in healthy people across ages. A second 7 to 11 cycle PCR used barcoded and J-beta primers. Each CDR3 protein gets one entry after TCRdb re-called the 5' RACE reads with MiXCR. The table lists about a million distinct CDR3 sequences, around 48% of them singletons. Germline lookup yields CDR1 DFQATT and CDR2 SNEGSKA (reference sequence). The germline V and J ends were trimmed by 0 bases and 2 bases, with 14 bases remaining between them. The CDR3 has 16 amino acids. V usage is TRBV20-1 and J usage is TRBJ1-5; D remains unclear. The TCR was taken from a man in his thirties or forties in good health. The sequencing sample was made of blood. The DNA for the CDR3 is TGCAGTGCTAGAGACCTGGGGAAGTCCGGCAATCAGCCCCAGCATTTT. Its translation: CSARDLGKSGNQPQHF.